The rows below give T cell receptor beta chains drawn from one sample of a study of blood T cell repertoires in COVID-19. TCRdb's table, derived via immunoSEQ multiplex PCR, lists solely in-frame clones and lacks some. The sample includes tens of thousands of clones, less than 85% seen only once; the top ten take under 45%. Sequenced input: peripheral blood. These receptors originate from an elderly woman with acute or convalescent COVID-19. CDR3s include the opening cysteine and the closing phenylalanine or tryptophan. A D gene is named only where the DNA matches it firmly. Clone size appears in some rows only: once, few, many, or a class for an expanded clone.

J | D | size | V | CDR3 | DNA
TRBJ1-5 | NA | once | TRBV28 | CASSTYDRPYSNQPQHF | TGTGCCAGCAGTACTTATGACAGGCCTTATAGCAATCAGCCCCAGCATTTT
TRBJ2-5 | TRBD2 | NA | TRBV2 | CASRRGTSGKETQYF | TGTGCCAGCAGGCGCGGGACTAGCGGTAAAGAGACCCAGTACTTC
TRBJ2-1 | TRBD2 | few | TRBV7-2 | CASSLSGGLYEQFF | TGTGCCAGCAGCCTCTCGGGGGGGCTCTATGAGCAGTTCTTC
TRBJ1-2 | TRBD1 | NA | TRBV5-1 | CASSLGQGANYGYTF | TGCGCCAGCAGCTTGGGTCAGGGGGCGAACTATGGCTACACCTTC
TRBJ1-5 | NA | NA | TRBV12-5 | CASASTGYNQPQHF | TGTGCTAGTGCCTCAACAGGGTACAATCAGCCCCAGCATTTT
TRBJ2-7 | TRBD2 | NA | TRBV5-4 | CASSGTSGALSYEQYF | TGTGCCAGCAGCGGGACTAGCGGGGCCCTCTCCTACGAGCAGTACTTC
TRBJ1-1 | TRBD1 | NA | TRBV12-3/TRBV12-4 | CASSRDSPEAFF | TGTGCCAGCAGTAGGGACAGCCCTGAAGCTTTCTTT
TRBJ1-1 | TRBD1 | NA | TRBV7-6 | CASSLASGTGANTEAFF | TGTGCCAGCAGCTTAGCGTCGGGGACAGGCGCGAACACTGAAGCTTTCTTT
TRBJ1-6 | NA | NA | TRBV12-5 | CASGLGSGANSPLHF | TGTGCTAGTGGTTTGGGAAGTGGGGCAAATTCACCCCTCCACTTT
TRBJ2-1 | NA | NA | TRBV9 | CASSVDLGGIRNEQFF | TGTGCCAGCAGCGTAGATTTAGGGGGTATTCGAAATGAGCAGTTCTTC
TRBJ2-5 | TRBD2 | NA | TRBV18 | CASSPRASGEETQYF | TGTGCCAGCTCACCCCGGGCTAGCGGGGAGGAGACCCAGTACTTC
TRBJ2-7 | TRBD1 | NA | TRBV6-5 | CASSYEGALVEQYF | TGTGCCAGCAGTTACGAGGGGGCGTTGGTGGAGCAGTACTTC
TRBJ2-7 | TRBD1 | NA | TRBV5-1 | CASSLAGQVSNEQYF | TGCGCCAGCAGCTTGGCGGGACAGGTTTCCAACGAGCAGTACTTC
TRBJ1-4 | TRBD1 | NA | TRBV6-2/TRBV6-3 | CASSDRDELFF | TGTGCCAGCAGTGACAGGGATGAGCTGTTTTTT
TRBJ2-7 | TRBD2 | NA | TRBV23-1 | CASSLSRTSYPYSPSYEQYF | TGCGCCAGCAGCCTATCCCGGACTAGTTACCCTTACTCACCCTCCTACGAGCAGTACTTC
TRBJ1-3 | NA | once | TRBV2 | CASETGGNTIYF | TGTGCCTCCGAAACGGGGGGTAACACCATATATTTT
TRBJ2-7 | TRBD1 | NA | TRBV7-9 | CASSSGTGTYEQYF | TGTGCCAGCAGCTCCGGGACAGGGACCTACGAGCAGTACTTC
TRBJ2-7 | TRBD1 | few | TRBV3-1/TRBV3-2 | CASSPGQGIYEQYF | TGTGCCAGCAGCCCGGGACAGGGCATTTACGAGCAGTACTTC
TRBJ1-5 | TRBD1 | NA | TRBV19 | CASTLDRDRNQPQHF | TGTGCCAGTACTCTCGACAGGGATAGGAATCAGCCCCAGCATTTT
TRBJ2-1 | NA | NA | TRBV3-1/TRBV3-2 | CASSLPQRSHNEQFF | TGTGCCAGCAGCCTCCCCCAGCGGAGCCACAATGAGCAGTTCTTC
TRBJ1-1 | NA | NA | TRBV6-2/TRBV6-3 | CASSFPDLNTEAFF | TGTGCCAGCAGTTTCCCAGATTTGAACACTGAAGCTTTCTTT
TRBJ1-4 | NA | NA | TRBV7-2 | CASSLGIGIATNEKLFF | TGTGCCAGCAGCTTAGGAATCGGGATTGCAACTAATGAAAAACTGTTTTTT
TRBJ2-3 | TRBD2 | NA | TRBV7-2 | CASSLSGGTDTQYF | TGTGCCAGCAGCCTTAGCGGGGGGACAGATACGCAGTATTTT
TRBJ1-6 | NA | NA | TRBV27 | CASSDLTGFYNSPLHF | TGTGCCAGCAGTGACCTAACAGGGTTCTATAATTCACCCCTCCACTTT
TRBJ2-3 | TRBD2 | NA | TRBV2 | CASSRTASGGASTDTQYF | TGTGCCAGCAGTAGGACAGCTAGCGGGGGGGCAAGCACAGATACGCAGTATTTT
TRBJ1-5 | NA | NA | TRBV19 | CASSYSDNPQHF | TGTGCCAGTAGTTACTCGGACAATCCCCAGCATTTT
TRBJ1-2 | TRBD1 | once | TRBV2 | CASSGRTGGAYGYTF | TGTGCCAGCAGTGGCCGGACAGGGGGCGCCTATGGCTACACCTTC
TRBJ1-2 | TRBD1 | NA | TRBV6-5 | CASRGDRGTYGYTF | TGTGCCAGCAGGGGCGACAGGGGGACCTATGGCTACACCTTC
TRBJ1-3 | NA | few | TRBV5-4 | CASSQMGRSGNTIYF | TGTGCCAGCAGCCAGATGGGGCGCTCTGGAAACACCATATATTTT
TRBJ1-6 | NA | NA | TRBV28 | CASSFGRGSYNSPLHF | TGTGCCAGCAGTTTCGGGAGGGGCTCCTATAATTCACCCCTCCACTTT
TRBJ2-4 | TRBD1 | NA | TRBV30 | CAWLWGRGRNIQYF | TGTGCCTGGCTCTGGGGCAGGGGGAGAAACATTCAGTACTTC
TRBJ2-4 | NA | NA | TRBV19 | CASRPGLAKNIQYF | TGTGCCAGCCGTCCGGGGTTAGCCAAAAACATTCAGTACTTC
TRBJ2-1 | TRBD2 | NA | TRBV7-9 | CAIPAGTSVDNEQFF | TGTGCCATCCCGGCGGGGACTAGCGTTGACAATGAGCAGTTCTTC
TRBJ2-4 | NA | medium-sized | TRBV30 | CAWSWSDLAKNIQYF | TGTGCCTGGAGTTGGTCAGATTTAGCCAAAAACATTCAGTACTTC
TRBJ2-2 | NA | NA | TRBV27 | CASSPRLRAGVNTGELFF | TGTGCCAGCAGCCCCCGCCTAAGGGCAGGGGTGAACACCGGGGAGCTGTTTTTT
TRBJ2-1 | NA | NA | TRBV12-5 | CASGSGSYNEQFF | TGTGCTAGTGGAAGCGGCTCCTACAATGAGCAGTTCTTC
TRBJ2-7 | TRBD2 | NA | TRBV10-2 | CASMGLGSSYEQYF | TGCGCCAGCATGGGACTAGGTAGCTCCTACGAGCAGTACTTC
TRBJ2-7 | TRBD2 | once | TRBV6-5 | CASSSRRTSDYEQYF | TGTGCCAGCAGTTCACGACGTACTAGCGATTACGAGCAGTACTTC
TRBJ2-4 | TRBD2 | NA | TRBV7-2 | CASSLERGAAIQYF | TGTGCCAGCAGCTTAGAGCGGGGCGCGGCGATTCAGTACTTC
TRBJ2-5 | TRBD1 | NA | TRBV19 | CASGPRDRGLEETQYF | TGTGCCAGTGGACCCCGGGACAGGGGATTAGAAGAGACCCAGTACTTC
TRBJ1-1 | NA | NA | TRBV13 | CASSLNRNTEAFF | TGTGCCAGCAGCTTAAACAGAAACACTGAAGCTTTCTTT